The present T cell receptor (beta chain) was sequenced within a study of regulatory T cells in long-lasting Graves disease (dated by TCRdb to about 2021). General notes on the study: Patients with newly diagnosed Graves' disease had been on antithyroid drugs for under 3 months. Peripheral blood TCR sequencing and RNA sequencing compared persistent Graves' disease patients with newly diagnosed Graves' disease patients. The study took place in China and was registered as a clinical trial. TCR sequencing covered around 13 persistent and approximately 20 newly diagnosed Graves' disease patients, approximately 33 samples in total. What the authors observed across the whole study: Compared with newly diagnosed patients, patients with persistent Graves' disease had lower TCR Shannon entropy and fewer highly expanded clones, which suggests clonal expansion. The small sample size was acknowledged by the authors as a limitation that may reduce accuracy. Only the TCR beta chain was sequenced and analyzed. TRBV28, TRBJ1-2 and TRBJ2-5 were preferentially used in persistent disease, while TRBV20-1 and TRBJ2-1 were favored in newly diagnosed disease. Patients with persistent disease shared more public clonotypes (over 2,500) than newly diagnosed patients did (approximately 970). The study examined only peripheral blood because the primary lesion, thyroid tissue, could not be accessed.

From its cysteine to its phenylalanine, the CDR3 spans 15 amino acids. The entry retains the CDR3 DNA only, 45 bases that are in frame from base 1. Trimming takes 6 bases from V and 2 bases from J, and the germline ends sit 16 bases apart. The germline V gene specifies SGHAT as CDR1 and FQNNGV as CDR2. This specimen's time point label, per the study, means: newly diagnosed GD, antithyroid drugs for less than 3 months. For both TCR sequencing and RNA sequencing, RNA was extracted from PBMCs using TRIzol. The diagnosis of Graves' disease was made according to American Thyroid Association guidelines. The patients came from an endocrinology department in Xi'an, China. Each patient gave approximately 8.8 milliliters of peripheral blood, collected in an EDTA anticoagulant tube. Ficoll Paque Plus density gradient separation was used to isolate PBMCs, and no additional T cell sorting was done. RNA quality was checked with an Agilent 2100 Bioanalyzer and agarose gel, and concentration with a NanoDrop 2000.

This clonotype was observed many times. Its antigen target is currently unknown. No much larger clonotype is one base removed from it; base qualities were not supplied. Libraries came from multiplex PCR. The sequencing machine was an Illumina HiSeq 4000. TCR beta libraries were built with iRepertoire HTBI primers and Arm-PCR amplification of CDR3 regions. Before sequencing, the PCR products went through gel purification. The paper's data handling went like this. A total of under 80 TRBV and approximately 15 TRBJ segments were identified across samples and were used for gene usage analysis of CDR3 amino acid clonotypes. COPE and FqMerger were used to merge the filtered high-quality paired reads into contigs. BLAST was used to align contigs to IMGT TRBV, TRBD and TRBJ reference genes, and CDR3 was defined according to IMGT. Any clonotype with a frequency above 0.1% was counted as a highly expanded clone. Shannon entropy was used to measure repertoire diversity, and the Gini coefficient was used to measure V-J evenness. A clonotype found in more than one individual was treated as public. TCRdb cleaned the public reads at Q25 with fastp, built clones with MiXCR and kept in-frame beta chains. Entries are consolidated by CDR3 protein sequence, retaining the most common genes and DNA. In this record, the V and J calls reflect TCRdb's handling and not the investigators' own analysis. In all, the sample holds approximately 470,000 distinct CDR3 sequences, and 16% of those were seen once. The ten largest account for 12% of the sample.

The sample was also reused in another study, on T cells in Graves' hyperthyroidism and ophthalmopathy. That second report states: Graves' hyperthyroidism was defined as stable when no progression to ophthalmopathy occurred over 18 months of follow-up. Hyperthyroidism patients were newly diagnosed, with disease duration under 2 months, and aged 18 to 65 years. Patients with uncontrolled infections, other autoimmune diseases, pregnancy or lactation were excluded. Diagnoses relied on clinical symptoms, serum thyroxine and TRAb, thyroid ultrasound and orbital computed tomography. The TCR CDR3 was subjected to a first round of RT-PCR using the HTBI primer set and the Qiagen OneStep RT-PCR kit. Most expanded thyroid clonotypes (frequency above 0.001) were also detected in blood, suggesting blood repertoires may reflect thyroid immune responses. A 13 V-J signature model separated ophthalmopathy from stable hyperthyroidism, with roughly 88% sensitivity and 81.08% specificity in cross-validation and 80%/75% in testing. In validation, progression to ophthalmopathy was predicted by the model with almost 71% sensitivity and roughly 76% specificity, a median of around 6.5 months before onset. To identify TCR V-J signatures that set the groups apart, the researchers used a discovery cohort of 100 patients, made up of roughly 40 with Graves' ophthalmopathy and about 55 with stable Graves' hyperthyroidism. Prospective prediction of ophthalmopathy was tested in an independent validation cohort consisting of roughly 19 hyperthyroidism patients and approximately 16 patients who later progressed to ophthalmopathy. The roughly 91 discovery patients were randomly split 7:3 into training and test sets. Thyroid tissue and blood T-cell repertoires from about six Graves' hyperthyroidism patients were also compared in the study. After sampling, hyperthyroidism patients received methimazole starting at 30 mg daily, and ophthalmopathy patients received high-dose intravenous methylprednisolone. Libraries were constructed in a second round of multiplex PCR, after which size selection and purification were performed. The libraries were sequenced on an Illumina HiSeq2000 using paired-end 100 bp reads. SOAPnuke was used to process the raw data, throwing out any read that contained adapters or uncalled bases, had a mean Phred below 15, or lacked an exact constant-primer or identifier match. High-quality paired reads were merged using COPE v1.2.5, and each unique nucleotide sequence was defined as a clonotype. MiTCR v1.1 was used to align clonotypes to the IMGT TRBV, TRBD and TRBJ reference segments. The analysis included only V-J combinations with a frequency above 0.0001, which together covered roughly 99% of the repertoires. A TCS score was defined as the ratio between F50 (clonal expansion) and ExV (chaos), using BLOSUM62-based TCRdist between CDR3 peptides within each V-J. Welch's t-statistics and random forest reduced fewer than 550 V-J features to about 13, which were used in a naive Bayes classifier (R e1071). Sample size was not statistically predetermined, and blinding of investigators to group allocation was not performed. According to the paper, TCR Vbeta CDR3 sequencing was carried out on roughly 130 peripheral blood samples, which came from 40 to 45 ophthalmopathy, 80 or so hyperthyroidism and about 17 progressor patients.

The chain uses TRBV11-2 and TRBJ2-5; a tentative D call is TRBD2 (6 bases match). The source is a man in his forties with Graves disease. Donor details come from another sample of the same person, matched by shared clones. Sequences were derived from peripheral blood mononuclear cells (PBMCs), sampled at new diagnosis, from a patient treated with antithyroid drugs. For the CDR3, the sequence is CASSRYPRGQETQYF. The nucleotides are TGTGCCAGCAGTCGATACCCCCGGGGGCAAGAGACCCAGTACTTC.